This is a list of T cell receptor beta chains from one sample in a study of T cell responses to AZD1222 COVID-19 vaccine. Only in-frame clones appear in the TCRdb table, and some are missing; sequencing was by immunoSEQ multiplex PCR. Altogether approximately 130,000 clones are present, 90% to 95% being singletons, with the ten largest covering 1.6%. Sequences were derived from peripheral blood, sampled on day 0 of AZD1222 vaccination. These TCRs come from an adult in good health. CDR3s include the opening cysteine and the closing phenylalanine or tryptophan. Each record gives: V gene, J gene, CDR3 protein.

TRBV18	TRBJ1-3	CASSPSWQGASGNTIYF
TRBV20-1	TRBJ2-7	CSASLGHVTPYEQYF
TRBV2	TRBJ1-1	CANIWRGAGEAFF
TRBV11-3	TRBJ2-2	CASSRLAGGNGELFF
TRBV6-5	TRBJ1-1	CASSYRGQQKAFF
TRBV7-2	TRBJ2-4	CASSPIRENIQYF
TRBV19	TRBJ2-3	CASSQQGALTDTQYF
TRBV15	TRBJ2-7	CATSRDRGTTGEQYF
TRBV19	TRBJ1-3	CASSVDSGNTIYF
TRBV4-3	TRBJ1-2	CASSQVVGLADYGYTF
TRBV21-1	TRBJ1-5	CASSKESSNQPQHF
TRBV9	TRBJ1-2	CASSVTIGQGGYTF
TRBV6-5	TRBJ1-1	CASSYSGDWEAFF
TRBV7-3	TRBJ1-6	CASSSGLLGSPLHF
TRBV19	TRBJ1-1	CASSIPRRSLEAFF
TRBV5-4	TRBJ2-3	CASSFRDRAGDTQYF
TRBV19	TRBJ2-7	CASRNRGLYSEQYF
TRBV10-3	TRBJ2-1	CAISPLAGNANEQFF
TRBV18	TRBJ1-4	CASSPSSTTTNEKLFF
TRBV7-2	TRBJ2-2	CASSRRDTTPGELFF
TRBV11-1	TRBJ2-1	CASSLAAGGRDEQFF
TRBV27	TRBJ2-7	CASSPRTGNYEQYF
TRBV5-1	TRBJ1-3	CASSLTPTGPGAGNTIYF
TRBV18	TRBJ2-1	CASSLRTSDWRSSYNEQFF
TRBV29-1	TRBJ2-3	CSVRGKYTDTQYF
TRBV4-2	TRBJ1-2	CASSQVLLQDYGYTF
TRBV13	TRBJ2-1	CASSLEESGTRTEFF
TRBV9	TRBJ2-7	CASSVAQDRGEYEQYF
TRBV5-1	TRBJ2-2	CASSLFLRAGANTGELFF
TRBV7-9	TRBJ1-1	CASSLGQGVEAFF
TRBV6-5	TRBJ2-3	CASVRELPTDTQYF
TRBV6-4	TRBJ2-1	CASSQRTGSGSEQFF
TRBV9	TRBJ2-3	CASSEGQGVTDTQYF
TRBV27	TRBJ2-1	CASSLIGGGHDEQFF
TRBV7-9	TRBJ1-2	CASSTWTGDGYTF
TRBV19	TRBJ1-5	CASSIGGTLNQPQHF
TRBV10-3	TRBJ2-5	CAISDHGTGRETQYF
TRBV20-1	TRBJ1-3	CSASVGTTGNTIYF
TRBV27	TRBJ2-2	CASSLRTDHLTGELFF
TRBV7-9	TRBJ1-1	CASSWPLGTEAFF
TRBV19	TRBJ1-5	CARPPRGGGSGQPQHF
TRBV5-1	TRBJ1-3	CASSLGQGQGTIYF
TRBV29-1	TRBJ1-1	CSVGTVNTEAFF
TRBV30	TRBJ1-2	CAWSLGNYGYTF
TRBV9	TRBJ2-5	CASSDSQGPQETQYF
TRBV5-1	TRBJ2-2	CASSSGLANTGELFF
TRBV19	TRBJ2-2	CASNPDTGELFF
TRBV28	TRBJ2-7	CASRNHWDEQYF
TRBV28	TRBJ1-6	CASSLGQGDSPLHF
TRBV19	TRBJ1-2	CASSMAGRLWGYTF
TRBV4-3	TRBJ1-4	CASSLWGQSSATNEKLFF
TRBV9	TRBJ2-6	CASSVAGAGANVLTF
TRBV19	TRBJ1-5	CASSPSRGNQPQHF
TRBV5-8	TRBJ2-3	CASSLGLAGADTQYF
TRBV30	TRBJ1-5	CAWSIGPIRPQHF
TRBV6-2/TRBV6-3	TRBJ2-7	CASSDFTKRYEQYF
TRBV14	TRBJ1-2	CASSQWGNYGYTF